This T cell receptor beta chain was identified in a study of identical twins. Germline loops: CDR1 ENHRY, CDR2 SYGVKD. The CDR3 is made up of 12 amino acids. Trimming took off 11 bases at V and 7 bases at J, with 14 bases between the two ends. Each CDR3 protein gets one entry after TCRdb re-called the 5' RACE reads with MiXCR. Of about 530,000 distinct CDR3 sequences listed, 20% to 25% are singletons. This same sample was also taken into another study, of yellow fever vaccine responses in identical twins.

Material: CD4+ T cells sorted from blood. The genes are TRBV10-3 and TRBJ2-2; TRBD2 might be the D (6 bases). The clonotype comes from a young woman in good health. Here the CDR3 reads CAAGPGDGELFF. The CDR3 DNA follows: TGTGCCGCGGGGCCCGGCGACGGGGAGCTGTTTTTT.